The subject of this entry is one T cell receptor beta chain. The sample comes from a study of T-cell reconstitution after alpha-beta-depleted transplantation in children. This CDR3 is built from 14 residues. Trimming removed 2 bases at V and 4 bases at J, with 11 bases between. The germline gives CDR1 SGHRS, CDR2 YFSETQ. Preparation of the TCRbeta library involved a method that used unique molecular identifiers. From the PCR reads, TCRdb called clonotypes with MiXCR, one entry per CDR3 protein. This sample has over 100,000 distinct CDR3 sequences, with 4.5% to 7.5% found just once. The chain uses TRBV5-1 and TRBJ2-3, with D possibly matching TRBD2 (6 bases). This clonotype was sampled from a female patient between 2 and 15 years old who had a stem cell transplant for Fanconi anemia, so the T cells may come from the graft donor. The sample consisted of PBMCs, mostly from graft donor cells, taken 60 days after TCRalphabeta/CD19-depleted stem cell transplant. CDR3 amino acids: CASSLRDFADTQYF. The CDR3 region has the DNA TGCGCCAGCAGCTTACGGGACTTCGCAGATACGCAGTATTTT.